The following is a T cell receptor beta chain sequence with its context. This sample was included in a study of T cell changes during pregnancy in multiple sclerosis. In germline, CDR1 is MNHEY, CDR2 SMNVEV (reference sequence). V lost 4 bases, J lost 2 bases, and 4 bases stayed unmatched. This CDR3 comprises 14 residues. TCRdb keeps only in-frame clones here, not all; method: immunoSEQ multiplex PCR. Altogether more than 85,000 clones are present, 90% to 95% being singletons, with the ten largest covering around 0.9%. This chain connects TRBV27 to TRBJ2-7; 8 nucleotides match TRBD1. The source is a female donor with multiple sclerosis, enrolled in a pregnancy study. The sample in question was peripheral blood, obtained before pregnancy. CDR3 amino acids: CASSSRTGTYEQYF. DNA of the CDR3: TGTGCCAGCAGTTCCCGGACAGGGACCTACGAGCAGTACTTC.